A single sample is the source of the 13 T cell receptor beta chains below, sequenced in a study of control samples from healthy donors and cancer patients (TCRdb year 2020). To prepare the library, the immunoSEQ multiplex PCR assay was applied. Not all clones reach the TCRdb copy of this immuneACCESS table, which keeps in-frame sequences only. Checked studies attribute under half of the gap to unresolved V genes and leave the rest unexplained. This sample has 170,000 or so clones in its table, and approximately 95% of those were observed once. Roughly 1.5% of the sample goes to the ten largest clones. Material for sequencing was blood. The origin of the receptors is a man aged 18 to 30 in good health.

The chain recombines TRBV7-8 with TRBJ1-2; D remains unclear. The CDR3 consists of 15 residues. The germline V gene has CDR1 SGHVS and CDR2 FQNEAQ. V was trimmed by 3 bases and J by 8 bases, leaving 19 bases between them. The chain's CDR3 is CASSFSGSWGRGYTF. Written as DNA, the CDR3 is TGTGCCAGCAGCTTCTCGGGATCTTGGGGAAGAGGCTACACCTTC.

The chain recombines TRBV19 with TRBJ1-6; TRBD1 might be the D (5 bases). The CDR3 spans 17 residues. Germline V gives CDR1 LNHDA, CDR2 SQIVND (reference sequence). Trimming took 6 bases from V and 7 from J, leaving 22 bases between them. For the CDR3, the DNA is TGTGCCAGTAGCCCATCCCCATCAGGGTTCGGGAATTCACCCCTCCACTTT. It translates to CASSPSPSGFGNSPLHF.

This clone was detected only once. V usage is TRBV11-1 and J usage is TRBJ1-4; D not certain. V lost 6 bases, J lost 7 bases, and 6 bases lay in between. Germline assignment: CDR1 SGHAT and CDR2 FQDESV (reference sequence). This CDR3 spans 11 amino acids. The CDR3 sequence is CASSRGEKLFF. The CDR3 DNA sequence: TGTGCCAGCAGTCGGGGTGAAAAACTGTTTTTT.

This rearrangement joins TRBV11-2 to TRBJ2-1; D is uncertain. This CDR3 is built from 15 residues. Per the germline V gene, CDR1 is SGHAT and CDR2 is FQNNGV. V was clipped by 7 bases and J by 0 bases, with 13 bases between them. The DNA for the CDR3 is TGTGCCAGCAACCCAGTCGTCAGCTCCTACAATGAGCAGTTCTTC. It specifies CASNPVVSSYNEQFF.

The genes are TRBV27 and TRBJ2-7; 7 bases align to TRBD1. V shed 5 bases, J shed 3 bases, and the junction held 7 bases outside the gene matches. Germline CDR1 is MNHEY and CDR2 is SMNVEV (reference sequence). There are 14 residues in the CDR3. CDR3 nucleotides: TGTGCCAGCAGTACCGGGACAGTAATCTACGAGCAGTACTTC. It yields the protein CASSTGTVIYEQYF.

The V call is TRBV19, the J call TRBJ2-7, with TRBD1 matching 9 bases. J was trimmed by 0 bases and V by 6 bases; bases with no gene match: 3. The CDR3 length is 14 residues. The germline V gene has CDR1 LNHDA and CDR2 SQIVND (reference sequence). This CDR3 reads CASSLTGGSYEQYF. In nucleotides, the CDR3 is TGTGCCAGTAGCCTGACAGGGGGCTCCTACGAGCAGTACTTC.

The chain uses TRBV5-1 and TRBJ2-7, with 7 nucleotides matching TRBD1. CDR1 is SGHRS, CDR2 YFSETQ, per germline. The CDR3 has 19 amino acids. Losses at the gene ends were 0 bases for V and 4 bases for J; bases not matched to a gene: 19. This CDR3 reads CASSLGPRQGRIETYEQYF. The CDR3 DNA sequence: TGCGCCAGCAGCTTGGGGCCGAGACAGGGTCGAATAGAGACTTACGAGCAGTACTTC.

This sequence joins TRBV4-1 and TRBJ2-5; D is ambiguous. The V end lost 0 bases, the J end lost 5 bases, and 13 bases lay between the germline ends. The CDR3 has 15 residues. CDR1 is MGHRA and CDR2 is YSYEKL in the germline V gene. The CDR3 is CASSQESLGRETQYF. The DNA for the CDR3 is TGCGCCAGCAGCCAAGAGTCCCTAGGGCGGGAGACCCAGTACTTC.

The chain employs TRBV30 and TRBJ2-1, with D hard to call. The V end lost 0 bases, the J end lost 9 bases, and 6 bases lay between the germline ends. CDR1 and CDR2 (germline): GTSNPN, SVGIG (reference sequence). The CDR3 totals 11 residues. The DNA of the CDR3 is TGTGCCTGGAGTGTACGCGGTGAGCAGTTCTTC. This translates into CAWSVRGEQFF.

The gene calls are TRBV24-1 and TRBJ1-2; tentatively, D is TRBD1 (6 bases). Germline V gives CDR1 KGHDR, CDR2 SFDVKD. The CDR3 is 14 residues long. The V gene lost 5 bases and the J gene lost 9 bases, with 18 bases spanning the gap. In nucleotides, the CDR3 is TGTGCCACCAGTGCTGCCAGGGGAGGTGGGAGCTACACCTTC. It is translated as CATSAARGGGSYTF.

The chain uses TRBV27 and TRBJ2-3; unclear D gene. There are 11 residues in the CDR3. Germline V gene sequence: CDR1 MNHEY, CDR2 SMNVEV (reference sequence). V was shortened by 3 bases and J by 6 bases, with 4 bases between the two germline ends. CDR3 residues: CASSFGDTQYF. CDR3 DNA sequence: TGTGCCAGCAGTTTTGGGGATACGCAGTATTTT.

J is TRBJ2-1 and V is TRBV11-3; TRBD2 agrees at 13 bases. The length of the CDR3 is 18 residues. V shed 5 bases and J 0 bases; nucleotides not matched to a gene: 7. CDR1 SGHNT and CDR2 YENEEA come from the germline V gene. CDR3 bases: TGTGCCAGCAGCCCAGGCACTAGCGGGGGGGCCTCCTACAATGAGCAGTTCTTC. It specifies CASSPGTSGGASYNEQFF.

The chain uses TRBV3-1 (or the pseudogene TRBV3-2) and TRBJ1-5, with a tentative D call TRBD1 (6 bases). Trimming pared 4 bases from V and 5 bases from J, leaving 9 bases between. Germline CDR1 is LGHDT and CDR2 is YNNKEL (reference sequence). The length of the CDR3 is 13 residues. Here the CDR3 reads CASSLTGYQPQHF. Written as DNA, the CDR3 is TGTGCCAGCAGCCTAACAGGGTATCAGCCCCAGCATTTT.